The 14 T cell receptor beta chains below all came from one sample that was sequenced in a study of cytomegalovirus exposure and HLA in healthy donors. The PCR used 60 Vbeta and 13 Jbeta primers. Produced via immunoSEQ multiplex PCR; TCRdb's table is partial and in-frame only. Its listing shows just over 40,000 clones. Sequencing was done on a sample of PBMCs. These receptors were collected from a man aged 25-40 years in good health and CMV-seronegative.

The V and J genes are TRBV7-9 and TRBJ2-4; TRBD1 matches 9 bases. This CDR3 comprises 16 residues. Trimming at V came to 5 bases and at J to 0 bases, leaving 5 bases not matched to a gene. Germline lookup yields CDR1 SEHNR and CDR2 FQNEAQ (reference sequence). Here the CDR3 DNA reads TGTGCCAGCAGCCTTGGACAGGGGATAGCCAAAAACATTCAGTACTTC. Translated, it gives CASSLGQGIAKNIQYF.

V and J are TRBV4-2 and TRBJ2-7; D gene uncertain. CDR1 and CDR2 (germline): LGHNA, YNFKEQ. Trimming shortened V by 0 bases and J by 2 bases, and 5 bases separated the two germline ends. CDR3 length: 13 amino acids. DNA for the CDR3: TGTGCCAGCAGCCAAGATGCAGCCTACGAGCAGTACTTC. Translation: CASSQDAAYEQYF.

The CDR3 loop is CASNADRAQGYTF. The CDR3 nucleotides read TGTGCCAGTAACGCGGACAGGGCTCAGGGCTACACCTTC. V and J are TRBV19 and TRBJ1-2; TRBD1 aligns across 8 bases. CDR1 and CDR2 (germline): LNHDA, SQIVND (reference sequence). The CDR3 consists of 13 residues. Unmatched junction bases numbered 9, after V lost 7 bases and J lost 8 bases.

V usage is TRBV5-6 and J usage is TRBJ1-1, with D unresolved. The CDR3 runs to 15 residues. CDR1 and CDR2 (germline): SGHDT, YYEEEE. V was cut by 6 bases and J by 6 bases, with 21 bases left in between. CDR3 amino acids: CASISLWGEAAEAFF. The CDR3 bases are TGTGCCAGCATTTCTCTTTGGGGAGAGGCGGCTGAAGCTTTCTTT.

The CDR3 DNA sequence: TGCGCCAGCAGCCATTACAGGGGGACCATCTCTGGGGCCAACGTCCTGACTTTC. Translated: CASSHYRGTISGANVLTF. The rearrangement links TRBV4-3 to TRBJ2-6; 8 positions match TRBD1. Germline V CDR1 and CDR2: LGHNA, YSLEER. This CDR3 has 18 residues. V was clipped by 3 bases and J by 0 bases; unmatched bases: 7.

The chain combines TRBV5-5 with TRBJ1-5; D is undetermined. V was shortened by 2 bases and J by 5 bases, with 8 bases between the two germline ends. This CDR3 has 13 amino acids. Per germline, CDR1 SGHKS and CDR2 YYEKEE (reference sequence). CDR3 loop: CASSFGVYQPQHF. DNA of the CDR3: TGTGCCAGCAGCTTCGGGGTATATCAGCCCCAGCATTTT.

CDR3 coding DNA: TGTGCCAGCAGCTTCCCAGGGCTTGTCGGGGAGCTGTTTTTT. As protein: CASSFPGLVGELFF. The genes are TRBV5-4 and TRBJ2-2; a possible D gene is TRBD1 (5 bases). Germline V gene lookup returns CDR1 SGHNT and CDR2 YYREEE (reference sequence). V was cut by 2 bases and J by 7 bases, with 12 bases left in between. The CDR3 extends over 14 amino acids.

About this clone: At one of its ends the junction is not consistent with the germline gene, which may arise from a read error. The V and J genes are TRBV6-5 and TRBJ2-1; weak D call: TRBD2 (6 bases). The CDR3 is made up of 15 amino acids. The germline gives CDR1 MNHEY, CDR2 SVGAGI. CDR3 amino acids: CASSPQRASDNEQFF. As DNA, the CDR3 is TGTGCCAGCAGCCCCCAGCGGGCCTCCGACAATGAGCAGTTCTTC.

V is TRBV5-1 and J is TRBJ2-1, with 8 bases that match TRBD2. Germline values: CDR1 SGHRS, CDR2 YFSETQ. The CDR3 loop spans 15 amino acids. The ends lost 5 bases at V and 4 bases at J; junction bases unmatched: 8. CDR3 DNA: TGCGCCAGCAGGTCCGGGACTAGAGAATACAATGAGCAGTTCTTC. It encodes CASRSGTREYNEQFF.

This rearrangement joins TRBV10-3 to TRBJ2-1; maybe TRBD2 (5 bases). V was clipped by 10 bases and J by 6 bases, with 16 bases between them. The CDR3 spans 13 residues. CDR1 is ENHRY and CDR2 is SYGVKD in the germline V gene. The DNA of the CDR3 is TGTGCCACGCTAGCATCAGAGGTCAATGAGCAGTTCTTC. Translating it yields CATLASEVNEQFF.

Concerning this clone itself: Different DNA sequences within this sample yield the same CDR3. This chain joins TRBV18 and TRBJ2-2, with 7 bases matching TRBD1. Germline V lookup: CDR1 KGHSH, CDR2 LQKENI. Trimming cost V 0 bases and J 3 bases; bases outside gene matches: 4. This CDR3 contains 16 residues. CDR3 amino acids: CASSPPTGVDTGELFF. The CDR3 DNA sequence: TGTGCCAGCTCACCACCAACAGGGGTTGACACCGGGGAGCTGTTTTTT.

V usage is TRBV6-5 and J usage is TRBJ1-2; 8 bases map to TRBD1. The CDR3 contains 13 residues. Germline CDR1 MNHEY, CDR2 SVGAGI. Trimming cost V 6 bases and J 8 bases; bases outside gene matches: 8. The CDR3 protein is CASRRTGKGGYTF. The CDR3 coding sequence is TGTGCCAGCAGAAGGACAGGGAAGGGAGGCTACACCTTC.

J is TRBJ2-1 and V is TRBV7-6; 9 bases are shared with TRBD1. The germline CDR1 and CDR2 sequences are SGHVS and FNYEAQ. The CDR3 has 15 amino acids. Trimming took 5 bases from V and 6 from J; bases not matched to a gene: 8. Written as DNA, the CDR3 is TGTGCCAGCAGCCACTTCCCGGACAGGGGCAATGAGCAGTTCTTC. Protein product: CASSHFPDRGNEQFF. The full variable domain, with the rest looked up from reference TRBV7-6 and TRBJ2-1, is GAGVSQSPRYKVTKRGQDVALRCDPISGHVSLYWYRQALGQGPEFLTYFNYEAQQDKSGLPNDRFSAERPEGSISTLTIQRTEQRDSAMYRCASSHFPDRGNEQFFGPGTRLTVL.

The genes are TRBV5-7 and TRBJ2-7, with D uncertain. TRBV5-7 is recorded as an ORF, its role being uncertain. V lost 4 bases, J lost 3 bases, and 17 bases lay in between. The CDR3 is 15 residues long. CDR3 nucleotides: TGTGCCAGCAGCCCCATAAGACTGATTAACTACGAGCAGTACTTC. Translated: CASSPIRLINYEQYF.